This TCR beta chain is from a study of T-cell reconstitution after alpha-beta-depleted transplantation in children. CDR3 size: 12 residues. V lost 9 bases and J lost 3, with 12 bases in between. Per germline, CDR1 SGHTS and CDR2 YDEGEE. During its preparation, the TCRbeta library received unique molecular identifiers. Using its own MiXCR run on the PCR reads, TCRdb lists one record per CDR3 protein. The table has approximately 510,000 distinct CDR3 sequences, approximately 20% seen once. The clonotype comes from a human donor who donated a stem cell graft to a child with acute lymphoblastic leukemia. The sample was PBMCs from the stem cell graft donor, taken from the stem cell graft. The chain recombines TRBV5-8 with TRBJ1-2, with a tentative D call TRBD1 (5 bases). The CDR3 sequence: CATSDTYYGYTF. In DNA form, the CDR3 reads TGTGCCACCTCGGACACCTACTATGGCTACACCTTC.